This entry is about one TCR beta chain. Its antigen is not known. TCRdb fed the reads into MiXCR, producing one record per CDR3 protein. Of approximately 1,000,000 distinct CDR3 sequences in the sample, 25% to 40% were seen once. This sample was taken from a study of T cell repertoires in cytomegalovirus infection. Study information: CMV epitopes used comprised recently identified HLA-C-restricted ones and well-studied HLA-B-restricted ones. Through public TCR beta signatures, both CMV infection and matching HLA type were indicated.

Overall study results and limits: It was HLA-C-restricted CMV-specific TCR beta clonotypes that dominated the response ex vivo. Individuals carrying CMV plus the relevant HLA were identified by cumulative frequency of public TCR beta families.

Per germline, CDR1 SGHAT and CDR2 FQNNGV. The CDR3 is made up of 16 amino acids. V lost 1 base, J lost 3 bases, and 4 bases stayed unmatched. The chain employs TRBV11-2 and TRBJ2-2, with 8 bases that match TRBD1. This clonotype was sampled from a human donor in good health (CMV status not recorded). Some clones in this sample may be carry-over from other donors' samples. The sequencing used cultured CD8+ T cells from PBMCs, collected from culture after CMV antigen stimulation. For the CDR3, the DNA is TGTGCCAGCAGCTTAGCCAGGGGGCAGGACACCGGGGAGCTGTTTTTT. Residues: CASSLARGQDTGELFF. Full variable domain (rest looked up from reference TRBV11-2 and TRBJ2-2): EAGVAQSPRYKIIEKRQSVAFWCNPISGHATLYWYQQILGQGPKLLIQFQNNGVVDDSQLPKDRFSAERLKGVDSTLKIQPAKLEDSAVYLCASSLARGQDTGELFFGEGSRLTVL.